The 29 T cell receptor beta chains given below trace back to one sample, sequenced in a study of T cell responses to AZD1222 COVID-19 vaccine. Measured with immunoSEQ multiplex PCR; TCRdb has only the in-frame clones, and not every one. The sample yields 150,000 or so clones, approximately 94% seen once. Material: peripheral blood, obtained on day 0 of AZD1222 vaccination. Every receptor here comes from an adult in good health.

The chain has TRBV5-1 and TRBJ2-7; 7 bases match TRBD2. This CDR3 has 13 residues. Germline CDR1 is SGHRS and CDR2 is YFSETQ. Germline trimming cut 7 bases from V and 5 bases from J; bases unmatched to any gene: 9. CDR3 loop: CASSTGTTNEQYF. CDR3 bases: TGCGCCAGCTCCACCGGGACTACTAACGAGCAGTACTTC.

V is TRBV7-3 and J is TRBJ1-1; D might be TRBD1 (5 bases). The CDR3 is 15 residues long. V lost 5 bases and J lost 0, with 13 bases in between. The V gene's germline CDR1 is SGHTA and CDR2 FQGTGA. CDR3 coding DNA: TGTGCCAGCAGCCTTACGGGGGGATTGAACACTGAAGCTTTCTTT. Residues: CASSLTGGLNTEAFF.

This chain links TRBV5-4 with TRBJ2-3; possibly TRBD2 for D (7 bases). Germline values: CDR1 SGHNT, CDR2 YYREEE (reference sequence). This CDR3 has 17 residues. The V end lost 0 bases, the J end lost 2 bases, and 16 bases lay between the germline ends. The CDR3 bases are TGTGCCAGCAGCTTGGCCCTGAGTGGGGGGGCCACAGATACGCAGTATTTT. This encodes CASSLALSGGATDTQYF.

Worth noting for this clone: Distinct nucleotide sequences in the sample also encode this CDR3. The rearrangement links TRBV4-1 to TRBJ1-4; the D is unclear. The CDR3 consists of 13 residues. Germline V CDR1 and CDR2: MGHRA, YSYEKL. Between the trimmed V and J ends, which lost 0 bases and 8 bases, there was a span of 7 bases. The CDR3 is CASSQEADEKLFF. The CDR3 region has the DNA TGCGCCAGCAGCCAAGAGGCCGACGAAAAACTGTTTTTT.

The rearrangement joins TRBV3-1 (or the pseudogene TRBV3-2) to TRBJ1-1; no clear D. V was clipped by 1 base and J by 0 bases, with 6 bases between them. The CDR3 is 14 amino acids. Germline lookup yields CDR1 LGHDT and CDR2 YNNKEL (reference sequence). The CDR3 region has the DNA TGTGCCAGCAGCCAAGGGACGCTGAACACTGAAGCTTTCTTT. Its translation: CASSQGTLNTEAFF.

This chain links TRBV5-1 with TRBJ2-3; the match to TRBD1 covers 8 bases. Germline V lookup: CDR1 SGHRS, CDR2 YFSETQ. Trimming took 3 bases from V and 4 from J; bases not matched to a gene: 19. The CDR3 length is 19 residues. The chain's CDR3 is CASSSLSVTGQGGADTQYF. The CDR3, as DNA: TGCGCCAGCAGCTCCTTATCCGTTACCGGACAGGGAGGTGCAGATACGCAGTATTTT.

The CDR3 coding sequence is TGTGCCAGCAGTTTGGACAGGTCAGGCAATGAGCAGTTCTTC. Its translation is CASSLDRSGNEQFF. This chain connects TRBV2 to TRBJ2-1; 7 positions agree with TRBD1. Germline CDR1 is SNHLY and CDR2 is FYNNEI. V lost 5 bases to trimming and J lost 6 bases; unmatched junction nucleotides: 7. There are 14 residues in the CDR3.

The genes are TRBV2 and TRBJ1-5; D remains unclear. The germline CDR1 and CDR2 sequences are SNHLY and FYNNEI. The CDR3 has 15 residues. The V end was cut by 2 bases, the J end by 5 bases, with 13 bases between. The chain's CDR3 is CASSEQGLKDQPQHF. As DNA, the CDR3 is TGTGCCAGCAGTGAACAAGGGCTGAAAGATCAGCCCCAGCATTTT.

The chain joins TRBV29-1 to TRBJ1-2, with D maybe TRBD1 (5 bases). V lost 7 bases to trimming and J lost 0 bases, with 12 bases between them. This CDR3 is 13 amino acids long. Germline CDR1 and CDR2: SQVTM and ANQGSEA. CDR3 nucleotides: TGCAGCGCTAGACAGTCATCTAACTATGGCTACACCTTC. It translates to CSARQSSNYGYTF. Full variable domain (rest looked up from reference TRBV29-1 and TRBJ1-2): SAVISQKPSRDICQRGTSLTIQCQVDSQVTMMFWYRQQPGQSLTLIATANQGSEATYESGFVIDKFPISRPNLTFSTLTVSNMSPEDSSIYLCSARQSSNYGYTFGSGTRLTVV.

This clone was detected once. CDR3 DNA: TGTGCCACCAGCCCCTGGCGTAGGGGGCCTCAGCCCCAGCATTTT. Its translation: CATSPWRRGPQPQHF. The V gene is TRBV15, the J gene TRBJ1-5; TRBD1 matches 7 bases. The germline gives CDR1 LNHNV, CDR2 YYDKDF (reference sequence). This CDR3 comprises 15 residues. The V and J ends lost 5 bases and 6 bases, in that order; junction bases with no gene match: 10.

The V and J genes are TRBV5-1 and TRBJ1-6, with a possible D match to TRBD1 (5 bases). The CDR3 consists of 15 residues. Trimming stripped 4 bases from V and 10 bases from J, with 18 bases between. Germline CDR1 and CDR2: SGHRS and YFSETQ. CDR3 DNA sequence: TGCGCCAGCAGCGACCCCAGGCAGGGCAAATCACCCCTCCACTTT. It specifies CASSDPRQGKSPLHF.

The DNA for the CDR3 is TGTGCTAGTGGTTTGCCCCGGGACAGGGCCGTGTCCTACGAGCAGTACTTC. This gives the protein CASGLPRDRAVSYEQYF. The gene calls are TRBV12-5 and TRBJ2-7; TRBD1 matches at 9 bases. This CDR3 spans 17 amino acids. Trimming cost V 2 bases and J 1 base; bases outside gene matches: 9. Germline V gives CDR1 LGHNT, CDR2 FRNRAP.

V usage is TRBV11-2 and J usage is TRBJ1-4; maybe TRBD1 (6 bases). In germline, CDR1 is SGHAT, CDR2 FQNNGV. The CDR3 totals 16 residues. V was trimmed by 0 bases and J by 8 bases, leaving 16 bases between them. CDR3 DNA sequence: TGTGCCAGCAGCTTAGACGAGACGGGGGCTAGGGAAAAACTGTTTTTT. Its translation: CASSLDETGAREKLFF.

The rearrangement joins TRBV3-1 (or the pseudogene TRBV3-2) to TRBJ2-2, with D tentatively TRBD2 (5 bases). Germline CDR1 LGHDT, CDR2 YNNKEL (reference sequence). V gave up 0 bases and J gave up 3 bases, with 11 bases separating them. The CDR3 contains 16 residues. The CDR3 region has the DNA TGTGCCAGCAGCCAAGATGGTTGGGGAGACACCGGGGAGCTGTTTTTT. Translation: CASSQDGWGDTGELFF.

This sequence joins TRBV5-1 and TRBJ1-2; maybe TRBD1 (6 bases). Germline CDR1 reads SGHRS; CDR2 reads YFSETQ. Trimming left V 6 bases short and J 3 bases short, with 15 bases between. The CDR3 has 14 amino acids. Here the CDR3 DNA reads TGCGCCAGCAACCCGACAGGAAGTTACTATGGCTACACCTTC. It translates to CASNPTGSYYGYTF.

This clone appeared a single time. This chain uses TRBV3-1 (or the pseudogene TRBV3-2) with TRBJ2-1, with D unresolved. Deletions cut 0 bases from V and 5 bases from J, with 11 bases between. The CDR3 is made up of 15 amino acids. The germline gives CDR1 LGHDT, CDR2 YNNKEL (reference sequence). Here the CDR3 DNA reads TGTGCCAGCAGCCAAGAGTCAAAAGGGCACAATGAGCAGTTCTTC. Its translation is CASSQESKGHNEQFF.

The chain employs TRBV7-3 and TRBJ2-1; 7 bases match TRBD1. This CDR3 has 14 amino acids. V was clipped by 5 bases and J by 0 bases; unmatched bases: 1. Germline V gene data show CDR1 as SGHTA and CDR2 as FQGTGA. The CDR3 bases are TGTGCCAGCAGCCGGACAGGCTCCTACAATGAGCAGTTCTTC. It specifies CASSRTGSYNEQFF.

This chain connects TRBV9 to TRBJ2-1, with 8 nucleotides matching TRBD1. V trimming: 3 bases; J trimming: 11 bases; junction bases outside the gene matches: 4. This CDR3 spans 12 amino acids. Germline CDR1 SGDLS, CDR2 YYNGEE. The chain's CDR3 is CASSAGDRKQFF. In DNA, the CDR3 is TGTGCCAGCAGCGCGGGGGACAGGAAGCAGTTCTTC.

This chain joins TRBV5-1 and TRBJ2-7; TRBD2 matches at 8 bases. This CDR3 comprises 14 residues. V shed 2 bases and J 3 bases; nucleotides not matched to a gene: 4. Germline V gene sequence: CDR1 SGHRS, CDR2 YFSETQ. The CDR3 DNA is TGCGCCAGCAGCTTCTTAGCGGGGAGCTACGAGCAGTACTTC. Translated: CASSFLAGSYEQYF.

This chain links TRBV14 with TRBJ2-3, with D possibly TRBD2 on 5 matching bases. The germline V gene encodes CDR1 SGHDN and CDR2 FVKESK. Trimming removed 1 base at V and 5 bases at J, with 13 bases between. The CDR3 totals 15 residues. The CDR3 protein is CASSQVGADQDTQYF. Written as DNA, the CDR3 is TGTGCCAGCAGCCAAGTCGGAGCGGACCAAGATACGCAGTATTTT. Together with reference TRBV14 and TRBJ2-3, the CDR3 gives the full variable domain: EAGVTQFPSHSVIEKGQTVTLRCDPISGHDNLYWYRRVMGKEIKFLLHFVKESKQDESGMPNNRFLAERTGGTYSTLKVQPAELEDSGVYFCASSQVGADQDTQYFGPGTRLTVL.

The chain employs TRBV14 and TRBJ2-2; D ambiguous. This CDR3 has 13 amino acids. Germline V gene data show CDR1 as SGHDN and CDR2 as FVKESK. Trimming stripped 4 bases from V and 7 bases from J, with 10 bases between. DNA for the CDR3: TGTGCCAGCAGCCCGCGAAGGGTCGGGGAGCTGTTTTTT. Amino acids: CASSPRRVGELFF.

The V call is TRBV6-4, the J call TRBJ1-1; 8 bases are a match to TRBD1. Unmatched junction bases numbered 3, after V lost 3 bases and J lost 3 bases. CDR1 is MRHNA and CDR2 is SNTAGT in the germline V gene. This CDR3 spans 14 amino acids. The CDR3 loop reads CASSEHRGDTEAFF. CDR3 coding DNA: TGTGCCAGCAGTGAACACAGGGGGGACACTGAAGCTTTCTTT.

This chain joins TRBV28 and TRBJ2-1, with D uncertain. Germline loops: CDR1 MDHEN, CDR2 SYDVKM. V shed 8 bases and J shed 3 bases, with 20 bases lying between them. CDR3 length equals 16 residues. This CDR3 reads CASPKSGLSDYNEQFF. The CDR3 DNA follows: TGTGCCAGCCCCAAGTCCGGCTTATCTGACTACAATGAGCAGTTCTTC.

This clone appeared once. The V call is TRBV4-1, the J call TRBJ1-1; no firm D call. Trimming cost V 5 bases and J 5 bases, with 15 bases left between them. The CDR3 extends over 14 amino acids. Germline CDR1 and CDR2: MGHRA and YSYEKL. CDR3 DNA sequence: TGCGCCAGCAGCAGGTCGGCGGTGGGAACTGAAGCTTTCTTT. Translated, it gives CASSRSAVGTEAFF.

In this sample, this clone turned up once. The chain joins TRBV13 to TRBJ2-3; no firm D call. V was cut by 5 bases and J by 5 bases, with 8 bases left in between. Germline-derived CDR1 and CDR2 are PRHDT and FYEKMQ (reference sequence). This CDR3 is built from 12 residues. CDR3 protein: CASSPTRDTQYF. The CDR3 nucleotides read TGTGCCAGCAGCCCAACAAGAGATACGCAGTATTTT.

The chain employs TRBV7-2 and TRBJ2-2; tentatively, D is TRBD2 (7 bases). The V and J ends lost 5 bases and 4 bases respectively, with 14 bases between them. The CDR3 is made up of 15 amino acids. Germline V gene data show CDR1 as SGHTA and CDR2 as FQGNSA. Written as DNA, the CDR3 is TGTGCCAGCAGCCCGGGAAGGGGGGGCACCGGGGAGCTGTTTTTT. Its translation: CASSPGRGGTGELFF.

The genes are TRBV19 and TRBJ2-1; D unclear. Germline CDR1 is LNHDA and CDR2 is SQIVND (reference sequence). The CDR3 totals 16 residues. V lost 4 bases, J lost 0 bases, and 13 bases lay in between. CDR3 region: CASSRSVVLSYNEQFF. The CDR3, as DNA: TGTGCCAGTAGTAGGAGCGTGGTCCTCTCCTACAATGAGCAGTTCTTC.

The J gene is TRBJ1-2, the V gene TRBV21-1; the table's TRBD1 call for D was not verified on the DNA. TRBV21-1 is a pseudogene segment. CDR3 length: 12 residues. The CDR3 is CASSKDTYGYTF. In DNA, the CDR3 is TGTGCCAGCAGCAAGGACACCTATGGCTACACCTTC.

The J gene is TRBJ1-6, the V gene TRBV19; D is undetermined. Per the germline V gene, CDR1 is LNHDA and CDR2 is SQIVND (reference sequence). The CDR3 loop spans 13 amino acids. Trimming left V 0 bases short and J 10 bases short, with 7 bases between. CDR3 in DNA: TGTGCCAGTAGTATAGATGACACCTCACCCCTCCACTTT. Protein product: CASSIDDTSPLHF. The variable domain in full, completed from reference TRBV19 and TRBJ1-6, reads DGGITQSPKYLFRKEGQNVTLSCEQNLNHDAMYWYRQDPGQGLRLIYYSQIVNDFQKGDIAEGYSVSREKKESFPLTVTSAQKNPTAFYLCASSIDDTSPLHFGNGTRLTVT.